These 7 T cell receptor beta chains share one sample of origin, sequenced in a study of CD8+CD57+ T cells in acquired aplastic anemia. The study profiled TCR beta VDJ and CDR3 using genomic DNA as template. TCRdb called the reads again in MiXCR, with one record for every CDR3 protein. The sample consists of fewer than 150,000 distinct CDR3 sequences, more than 40% of them appearing once. Sequencing used sorted CD4+, CD8+, or CD8+CD57+ T cells (not recorded which) from PBMCs. The receptors come from a human donor in good health, serving as a control.

This clonotype has at least ten counts. The V call is TRBV11-3, the J call TRBJ2-7; tentative D call: TRBD1 (5 bases). V was pared by 3 bases and J by 4 bases, with 10 bases between. This CDR3 has 13 amino acids. CDR1 is SGHNT and CDR2 is YENEEA in the germline V gene. CDR3 sequence: CASSFDRNYEQYF. Here the CDR3 DNA reads TGTGCCAGCAGCTTCGACAGAAATTACGAGCAGTACTTC.

This clonotype came up many times. V gene TRBV19 combines with J gene TRBJ2-7; 7 nucleotides line up with TRBD2. V shed 1 base, J shed 2 bases, and the junction held 5 bases outside the gene matches. This CDR3 is 15 amino acids long. Germline CDR1 reads LNHDA; CDR2 reads SQIVND (reference sequence). In DNA, the CDR3 is TGTGCCAGTAGTATAGGGGCTAGCGGCGCCTACGAGCAGTACTTC. This codes for CASSIGASGAYEQYF. Full variable domain (remainder filled in from reference TRBV19 and TRBJ2-7): DGGITQSPKYLFRKEGQNVTLSCEQNLNHDAMYWYRQDPGQGLRLIYYSQIVNDFQKGDIAEGYSVSREKKESFPLTVTSAQKNPTAFYLCASSIGASGAYEQYFGPGTRLTVT.

This sequence joins TRBV4-3 and TRBJ1-2; no reliable D call. The germline V and J ends were trimmed by 0 bases and 8 bases, with 10 bases remaining between them. Germline-derived CDR1 and CDR2 are LGHNA and YSLEER. CDR3 length equals 13 residues. The CDR3 region has the DNA TGCGCCAGCAGCCAAGATCTAGGCGGCGGCTACACCTTC. This gives the protein CASSQDLGGGYTF.

The chain employs TRBV11-1 and TRBJ1-2, with D perhaps matching TRBD1 (5 bases). From germline, CDR1 is SGHAT and CDR2 FQDESV (reference sequence). V was clipped by 6 bases and J by 2 bases, with 22 bases between them. This CDR3 region has 17 residues. The CDR3 is CASSSSRIGAGNYGYTF. The CDR3 coding sequence is TGTGCCAGCAGTTCCTCCCGAATCGGCGCAGGGAACTATGGCTACACCTTC. Filled out from reference TRBV11-1 and TRBJ1-2, the complete variable domain reads EAEVAQSPRYKITEKSQAVAFWCDPISGHATLYWYRQILGQGPELLVQFQDESVVDDSQLPKDRFSAERLKGVDSTLKIQPAELGDSAMYLCASSSSRIGAGNYGYTFGSGTRLTVV.

V usage is TRBV13 and J usage is TRBJ2-1; D gene ambiguous. CDR3 size: 12 residues. V was trimmed by 0 bases and J by 8 bases, leaving 5 bases between them. Germline V gene data show CDR1 as PRHDT and CDR2 as FYEKMQ (reference sequence). The CDR3 reads CASSLGSHEQFF. CDR3 nucleotides: TGTGCCAGCAGCTTAGGGTCCCATGAGCAGTTCTTC.

This clonotype appeared many times. This sequence joins TRBV12-3 or TRBV12-4 and TRBJ1-4; 9 nucleotides match TRBD1. V was pared by 6 bases and J by 5 bases, with 4 bases of the junction left unmatched. This CDR3 region has 14 residues. The chain's CDR3 is CASSPGQGNEKLFF. For the CDR3, the DNA is TGTGCCAGCAGCCCCGGACAGGGGAATGAAAAACTGTTTTTT.

The chain joins TRBV29-1 to TRBJ2-3; D call uncertain. CDR3 length equals 12 residues. V lost 3 bases and J 3 bases, leaving 7 bases between the germline ends. CDR1 and CDR2 (germline): SQVTM, ANQGSEA. The CDR3 is CSVDVGTDTQYF. CDR3 DNA sequence: TGCAGCGTTGATGTGGGGACAGATACGCAGTATTTT.